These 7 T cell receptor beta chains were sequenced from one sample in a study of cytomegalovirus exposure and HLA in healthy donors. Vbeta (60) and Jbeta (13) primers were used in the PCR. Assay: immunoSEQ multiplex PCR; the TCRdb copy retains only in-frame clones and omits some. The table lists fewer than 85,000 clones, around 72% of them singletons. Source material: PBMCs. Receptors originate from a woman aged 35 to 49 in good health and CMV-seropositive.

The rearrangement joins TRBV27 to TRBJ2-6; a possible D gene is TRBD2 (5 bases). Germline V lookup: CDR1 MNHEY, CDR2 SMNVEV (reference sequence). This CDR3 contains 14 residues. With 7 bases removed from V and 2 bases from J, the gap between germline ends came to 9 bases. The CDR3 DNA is TGTGCCAGCACACGCGGGCCTGGGGCCAACGTCCTGACTTTC. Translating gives CASTRGPGANVLTF. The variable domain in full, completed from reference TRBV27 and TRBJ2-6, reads EAQVTQNPRYLITVTGKKLTVTCSQNMNHEYMSWYRQDPGLGLRQIYYSMNVEVTDKGDVPEGYKVSRKEKRNFPLILESPSPNQTSLYFCASTRGPGANVLTFGAGSRLTVL.

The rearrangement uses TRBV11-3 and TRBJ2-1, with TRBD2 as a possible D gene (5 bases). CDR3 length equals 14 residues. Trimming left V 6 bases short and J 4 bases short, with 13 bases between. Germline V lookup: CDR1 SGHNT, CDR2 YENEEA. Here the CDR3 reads CASSSGSLYNEQFF. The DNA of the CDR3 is TGTGCCAGCAGTTCTGGGAGCTTGTACAATGAGCAGTTCTTC.

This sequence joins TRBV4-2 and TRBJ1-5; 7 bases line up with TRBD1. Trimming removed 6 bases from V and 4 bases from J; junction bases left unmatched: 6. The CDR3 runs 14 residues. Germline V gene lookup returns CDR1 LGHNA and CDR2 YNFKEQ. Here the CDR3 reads CASSMDRSNQPQHF. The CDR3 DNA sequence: TGTGCCAGCAGTATGGACAGGAGTAATCAGCCCCAGCATTTT.

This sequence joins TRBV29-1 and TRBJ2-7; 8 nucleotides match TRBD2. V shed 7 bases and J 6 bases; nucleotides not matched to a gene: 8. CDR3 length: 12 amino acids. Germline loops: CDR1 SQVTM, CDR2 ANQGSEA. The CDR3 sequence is CSGRGEGLEQYF. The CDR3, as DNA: TGCAGCGGGCGGGGGGAGGGCCTCGAGCAGTACTTC.

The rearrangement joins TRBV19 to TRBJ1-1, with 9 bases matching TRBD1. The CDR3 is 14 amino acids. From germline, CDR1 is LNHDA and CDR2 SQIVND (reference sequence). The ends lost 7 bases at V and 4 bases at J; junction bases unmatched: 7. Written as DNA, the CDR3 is TGTGCCAGTAACTCACAGGGGGCGGGCACTGAAGCTTTCTTT. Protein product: CASNSQGAGTEAFF.

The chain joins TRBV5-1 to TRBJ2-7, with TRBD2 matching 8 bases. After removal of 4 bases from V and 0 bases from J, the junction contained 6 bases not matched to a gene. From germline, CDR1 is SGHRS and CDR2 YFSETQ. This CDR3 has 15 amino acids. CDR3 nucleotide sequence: TGCGCCAGCAGCCCGGGGGGGGGCAGCTCCTACGAGCAGTACTTC. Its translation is CASSPGGGSSYEQYF.

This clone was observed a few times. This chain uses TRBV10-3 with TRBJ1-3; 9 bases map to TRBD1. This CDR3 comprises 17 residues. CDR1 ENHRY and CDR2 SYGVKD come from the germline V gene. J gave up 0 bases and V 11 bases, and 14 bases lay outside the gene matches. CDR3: CASLRRTGEYSGNTIYF. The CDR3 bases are TGTGCCTCACTTCGACGGACAGGGGAATACTCTGGAAACACCATATATTTT.